The sequence of this TCR beta chain was determined in a study of blood T cell repertoires in COVID-19. Study summary: Collection of acute and convalescent COVID-19 samples took place in the United States, Italy and Spain.

In this sample, this clone turned up once. The V end was cut by 6 bases, the J end by 4 bases, with 19 bases between. Germline loops: CDR1 SQVTM, CDR2 ANQGSEA. CDR3 length: 15 residues. Original processing methods: Amplifying reference gene primers gave estimates of nucleated cell counts. Clones were read by immunoSEQ multiplex PCR, and TCRdb kept only the in-frame ones, dropping some. Clonal size and the V and J genes are those of that table, whereas D and trimming came from the DNA. This sample has more than 200,000 clones; around 87% occur once, and the top ten carry roughly 7.2%. This TCR was recovered from a man aged 30 to 45 in a cohort exposed to, infected with or recovered from COVID-19 (not recorded which). V is TRBV29-1 and J is TRBJ2-1; possibly TRBD2 for D (6 bases). Sequences were obtained from PBMCs or T cells enriched from blood (not recorded which). The DNA for the CDR3 is TGCAGCGTCGGGATACCCGAGGGGAGGTACAATGAGCAGTTCTTC. Protein: CSVGIPEGRYNEQFF.